The clone carrying this TCR beta chain was recorded a few times. All enrollees were roughly 18 to 100 years old and from about 25 US areas. Participants had their cohort set by participant-reported clinical history. This sample is drawn from a study of blood T cell repertoires in COVID-19. Turning to the study itself: Acute and convalescent COVID-19 samples came from the United States, Italy and Spain.

As handled by the study authors: Quantification of nucleated cells was approximated via reference gene primer amplification. TCRdb's copy holds only in-frame clones and misses some; the assay was immunoSEQ multiplex PCR. V, J and clone size are those of that table, while D and trimming were read from the DNA. Here the sample spans over 50,000 clones, approximately 80% being singletons. Germline CDR1 reads MDHEN; CDR2 reads SYDVKM. This CDR3 spans 12 amino acids. V lost 6 bases and J 2 bases, leaving 5 bases between the germline ends. The source of this sequence is a woman aged 40 to 49 with acute COVID-19. The V call is TRBV28, the J call TRBJ2-1; D gene uncertain. Specimen: PBMCs or T cells enriched from blood (not recorded which). This chain's CDR3 is CASSSPYNEQFF. The CDR3 nucleotides read TGTGCCAGCAGCTCCCCCTACAATGAGCAGTTCTTC.